This T cell receptor beta chain is from a study of cytomegalovirus exposure and HLA in healthy donors. Study results and limitations: The authors confirmed in vitro that three CMV-associated chains were specific for CMV antigens. Rarity characterized most TCR sequences, yet some public TCRs appeared in many donors.

The sample holds a few counts of this clone. Its target is unknown. Repertoires were generated with immunoSEQ multiplex PCR, while TCRdb's copy carries only in-frame clones and drops some. This sample has tens of thousands of clones, with approximately 94% found just once. Looked up from germline, CDR1 is SGDLS and CDR2 is YYNGEE. The CDR3 runs 13 residues. V lost 4 bases to trimming and J lost 10 bases, with 12 bases between them. This TCR derives from a woman younger than 35 in good health and CMV-seropositive. The material sequenced was PBMCs. The rearrangement joins TRBV9 to TRBJ1-6; D is unresolved. The CDR3, as DNA: TGTGCCAGCAGCCCCGAAAACGGGTCACCCCTCCACTTT. It is translated as CASSPENGSPLHF.